These 29 T cell receptor beta chains came from one sample sequenced in a study of OX40 agonist ivuxolimab in advanced cancers. Only in-frame clones appear in the TCRdb table, and some are missing; sequencing was by immunoSEQ multiplex PCR. This sample has approximately 72,000 clones, with about 86% found just once. This sample comprised CD4+ or CD8+ T cells sorted from blood, obtained in a trial of the OX40 agonist ivuxolimab. These receptor sequences come from an adult with an advanced solid tumor such as melanoma, head and neck, liver or kidney cancer.

The chain links TRBV7-2 to TRBJ2-3; 9 positions match TRBD2. Germline V CDR1 and CDR2: SGHTA, FQGNSA. The J segment lost 6 bases and the V segment lost 5 bases, leaving 9 bases of the junction unmatched. This CDR3 is 15 amino acids long. CDR3 DNA sequence: TGTGCCAGCAGCCGAGGGACTAGCCTGGCCGATACGCAGTATTTT. Translated, it gives CASSRGTSLADTQYF.

The gene calls are TRBV6-5 and TRBJ2-7; TRBD1 matches at 11 bases. J was trimmed by 2 bases and V by 8 bases; bases with no gene match: 8. Germline lookup yields CDR1 MNHEY and CDR2 SVGAGI. CDR3 size: 15 residues. CDR3 region: CASYQGDRGAYEQYF. The CDR3 region has the DNA TGTGCCAGCTATCAGGGGGACAGGGGGGCCTACGAGCAGTACTTC.

V and J are TRBV7-2 and TRBJ2-5; 9 nucleotides agree with TRBD2. The CDR3 is 16 residues long. The germline V gene encodes CDR1 SGHTA and CDR2 FQGNSA. The V and J ends lost 5 bases and 6 bases, in that order; junction bases with no gene match: 13. The CDR3 protein is CASSPRVAGVGQTQYF. The CDR3 bases are TGTGCCAGCAGCCCCCGGGTAGCGGGAGTTGGGCAGACCCAGTACTTC.

The gene calls are TRBV11-3 and TRBJ2-3; D call uncertain. V shed 5 bases and J shed 5 bases, with 14 bases lying between them. Germline values: CDR1 SGHNT, CDR2 YENEEA. This CDR3 contains 14 residues. CDR3 amino acids: CASSPRTDIDTQYF. The CDR3, as DNA: TGTGCCAGCAGCCCCCGGACCGACATAGATACGCAGTATTTT.

The chain is built from TRBV7-2 and TRBJ2-5, with 10 bases aligning to TRBD2. V shed 5 bases, J shed 9 bases, and the junction held 9 bases outside the gene matches. Germline CDR1 reads SGHTA; CDR2 reads FQGNSA. CDR3 length equals 14 residues. The CDR3 DNA is TGTGCCAGCAGCCCTTCAACTAGCGGGACATCCCAGTACTTC. Translating gives CASSPSTSGTSQYF.

The chain joins TRBV7-8 to TRBJ2-3; no clear D gene. Trimming removed 8 bases at V and 4 bases at J, with 16 bases between. Per germline, CDR1 SGHVS and CDR2 FQNEAQ. The CDR3 sequence is 14 residues long. The CDR3 region is CASGRTNGPDTQYF. The DNA for the CDR3 is TGTGCCAGCGGTAGGACGAACGGTCCAGATACGCAGTATTTT.

This rearrangement joins TRBV5-4 to TRBJ1-1; TRBD1 aligns across 7 bases. The length of the CDR3 is 17 residues. V shed 0 bases, J shed 11 bases, and the junction held 19 bases outside the gene matches. Germline CDR1 SGHNT, CDR2 YYREEE (reference sequence). The CDR3 protein is CASSLEPAGGLRNGAFF. Here the CDR3 DNA reads TGTGCCAGCAGCTTGGAGCCTGCAGGGGGGCTAAGGAACGGTGCTTTCTTT.

V usage is TRBV5-1 and J usage is TRBJ1-1; a possible D gene is TRBD1 (5 bases). The germline gives CDR1 SGHRS, CDR2 YFSETQ. The CDR3 is made up of 15 amino acids. V was clipped by 3 bases and J by 1 base, with 13 bases between them. The CDR3 nucleotides are TGCGCCAGCAGCTCATCCGGGACGGCGAACACTGAAGCTTTCTTT. Its translation is CASSSSGTANTEAFF.

The chain recombines TRBV5-6 with TRBJ2-7; 10 bases are a match to TRBD2. Germline CDR1 SGHDT, CDR2 YYEEEE. CDR3 length equals 14 residues. The J segment lost 2 bases and the V segment lost 5 bases, leaving 4 bases of the junction unmatched. This CDR3 is CASSNSGGAYEQYF. CDR3 bases: TGTGCCAGCAGTAACAGCGGGGGGGCCTACGAGCAGTACTTC.

The rearrangement links TRBV18 to TRBJ2-1; the match to TRBD2 covers 9 bases. Germline CDR1 and CDR2: KGHSH and LQKENI. The CDR3 sequence is 16 residues long. V was clipped by 1 base and J by 5 bases; unmatched bases: 6. CDR3 region: CASSPLAGVSDNEQFF. Written as DNA, the CDR3 is TGTGCCAGCTCACCACTAGCGGGGGTGTCGGACAATGAGCAGTTCTTC.

This chain links TRBV5-3 with TRBJ2-7; D is perhaps TRBD1 or TRBD2 (5 bases each). TRBV5-3 is an ORF, and what it does is uncertain. Between the trimmed V and J ends, which lost 8 bases and 2 bases, there was a span of 14 bases. The CDR3 extends over 13 amino acids. CDR3 protein: CASGWGRTYEQYF. The CDR3 DNA is TGTGCCAGCGGGTGGGGACGGACCTACGAGCAGTACTTC.

This chain joins TRBV7-2 and TRBJ2-7, with 12 bases lining up with TRBD2. V gave up 3 bases and J gave up 2 bases; unmatched junction bases: 2. CDR1 and CDR2 (germline): SGHTA, FQGNSA. The CDR3 contains 15 residues. The chain's CDR3 is CASSFTSGGTYEQYF. In nucleotides, the CDR3 is TGTGCCAGCAGCTTTACTAGCGGGGGGACCTACGAGCAGTACTTC.

In its sample, this clone was seen a few times. This chain links TRBV6-5 with TRBJ2-7; 7 bases match TRBD1. The CDR3 runs to 15 residues. After removal of 0 bases from V and 9 bases from J, the junction contained 11 bases not matched to a gene. In germline, CDR1 is MNHEY, CDR2 SVGAGI. CDR3 nucleotide sequence: TGTGCCAGCAGTTACTCGAGGCAGGGGGATACGTCGCAGTACTTC. This encodes CASSYSRQGDTSQYF.

This chain uses TRBV6-5 with TRBJ2-7; D is undetermined. V gave up 2 bases and J gave up 0 bases, with 8 bases separating them. The germline V gene has CDR1 MNHEY and CDR2 SVGAGI. The CDR3 totals 14 residues. The CDR3 sequence: CASSYGADSYEQYF. Written as DNA, the CDR3 is TGTGCCAGCAGTTACGGAGCAGACTCCTACGAGCAGTACTTC.

The chain links TRBV7-3 to TRBJ1-2; TRBD1 might be the D (5 bases). The CDR3 loop spans 15 amino acids. Germline V gene sequence: CDR1 SGHTA, CDR2 FQGTGA. V was trimmed by 2 bases and J by 3 bases, leaving 13 bases between them. Here the CDR3 reads CASSLYAGPHYGYTF. Written as DNA, the CDR3 is TGTGCCAGCAGCTTATACGCAGGGCCACACTATGGCTACACCTTC. The entire variable domain, with the rest obtained from reference TRBV7-3 and TRBJ1-2, is as follows: GAGVSQTPSNKVTEKGKYVELRCDPISGHTALYWYRQSLGQGPEFLIYFQGTGAADDSGLPNDRFFAVRPEGSVSTLKIQRTERGDSAVYLCASSLYAGPHYGYTFGSGTRLTVV.

Here the CDR3 reads CASSFIPYPNTGELFF. In nucleotides, the CDR3 is TGTGCCAGCAGTTTCATCCCCTATCCGAACACCGGGGAGCTGTTTTTT. The genes are TRBV28 and TRBJ2-2; D unresolved. The V gene's germline CDR1 is MDHEN and CDR2 SYDVKM. The V and J ends lost 3 bases and 0 bases respectively, with 11 bases between them. The CDR3 is 16 residues long.

The chain couples TRBV30 to TRBJ1-3; the D gene is possibly TRBD1 (6 bases). The germline gives CDR1 GTSNPN, CDR2 SVGIG (reference sequence). The germline V and J ends were trimmed by 3 bases and 14 bases, with 23 bases remaining between them. The CDR3 loop spans 14 amino acids. CDR3 in DNA: TGTGCCTGGAGAGGTAGTCCGTGGGGGCCAGCGTTATATTTT. Its translation: CAWRGSPWGPALYF.

This chain uses TRBV19 with TRBJ2-3, with TRBD2 as a possible D gene (5 bases). The germline CDR1 and CDR2 sequences are LNHDA and SQIVND (reference sequence). V lost 7 bases, J lost 6 bases, and 8 bases lay in between. CDR3 size: 11 residues. CDR3 in amino acids: CASTEADTQYF. CDR3 bases: TGTGCCAGTACGGAGGCGGATACGCAGTATTTT.

V is TRBV9 and J is TRBJ1-2; 7 bases match TRBD1. Germline V gives CDR1 SGDLS, CDR2 YYNGEE. The CDR3 is 15 amino acids. Germline trimming cut 0 bases from V and 4 bases from J; bases unmatched to any gene: 6. The CDR3 is CASSVGDSSIYGYTF. In DNA, the CDR3 is TGTGCCAGCAGCGTAGGGGACAGCTCTATCTATGGCTACACCTTC.

The V gene is TRBV18, the J gene TRBJ1-6; D perhaps matches TRBD1 (6 bases). The germline V and J ends were trimmed by 3 bases and 5 bases, with 14 bases remaining between them. Germline V gene data show CDR1 as KGHSH and CDR2 as LQKENI. The CDR3 contains 16 residues. Here the CDR3 DNA reads TGTGCCAGCTCACCGAACAAGGACAGCAATAATTCACCCCTCCACTTT. As protein: CASSPNKDSNNSPLHF.

This CDR3 reads CASRPALTGKGYTF. CDR3 bases: TGTGCCAGCAGGCCGGCCTTAACCGGGAAAGGCTACACCTTC. The V gene is TRBV6-1, the J gene TRBJ1-2; D call uncertain. Trimming shortened V by 6 bases and J by 8 bases, and 19 bases separated the two germline ends. The germline V gene has CDR1 MNHNS and CDR2 SASEGT. CDR3 length: 14 amino acids.

V gene TRBV7-2 combines with J gene TRBJ2-3, with D unresolved. Trimming cost V 0 bases and J 4 bases, with 8 bases left between them. The germline gives CDR1 SGHTA, CDR2 FQGNSA. The CDR3 totals 14 residues. CDR3 sequence reads: CASSLASLSDTQYF. DNA of the CDR3: TGTGCCAGCAGCTTAGCTAGTCTCTCAGATACGCAGTATTTT.

This sequence joins TRBV11-1 and TRBJ2-7, with 8 bases identical to TRBD1. The CDR3 runs 15 residues. V gave up 1 base and J gave up 7 bases; unmatched junction bases: 9. Germline V gene sequence: CDR1 SGHAT, CDR2 FQDESV (reference sequence). The chain's CDR3 is CASSLDATGVAEQYF. The CDR3 DNA reads TGTGCCAGCAGCTTAGATGCGACAGGGGTTGCTGAGCAGTACTTC.

This clone was seen only once. The chain uses TRBV29-1 and TRBJ2-1, with a possible D match to TRBD1 (6 bases). V gave up 2 bases and J gave up 4 bases, with 15 bases separating them. In germline, CDR1 is SQVTM, CDR2 ANQGSEA. This CDR3 region has 15 residues. The CDR3 nucleotides are TGCAGCGTTGAAACTGGACAGCCAATTTACAATGAGCAGTTCTTC. It yields the protein CSVETGQPIYNEQFF.

The genes are TRBV5-1 and TRBJ2-1; 9 positions match TRBD1. Germline V gene data show CDR1 as SGHRS and CDR2 as YFSETQ. J lost 4 bases, V lost 5 bases, and 10 bases had no gene match. The length of the CDR3 is 16 residues. For the CDR3, the DNA is TGCGCCAGCAGAGCGACAGGGGGTCCCTCATACAATGAGCAGTTCTTC. Protein: CASRATGGPSYNEQFF.

The genes are TRBV28 and TRBJ2-7, with TRBD1 identical over 9 bases. V dropped 4 bases and J dropped 2; count of bases not matched to a gene: 9. CDR1 and CDR2 from the germline V gene are MDHEN and SYDVKM. This CDR3 is 16 amino acids long. CDR3 coding DNA: TGTGCCAGCAGTTCCCGCGCCGGGACAGGGACCTACGAGCAGTACTTC. Translated: CASSSRAGTGTYEQYF.

DNA of the CDR3: TGTGCCAGTAGCAAGGGACAGGGTATCCGTTACACTGAAGCTTTCTTT. This translates into CASSKGQGIRYTEAFF. The J gene is TRBJ1-1, the V gene TRBV19; TRBD1 matches at 9 bases. Germline lookup yields CDR1 LNHDA and CDR2 SQIVND (reference sequence). V shed 6 bases, J shed 3 bases, and the junction held 11 bases outside the gene matches. The CDR3 sequence is 16 residues long.

Worth noting for this clone: This specimen includes other DNA sequences encoding the same CDR3. The rearrangement joins TRBV5-4 to TRBJ2-3; 15 nucleotides match TRBD2. CDR1 is SGHNT, CDR2 YYREEE, per germline (reference sequence). This CDR3 spans 17 amino acids. V was pared by 3 bases and J by 7 bases, with 9 bases of the junction left unmatched. CDR3 amino acids: CASSSGLAGGLRYTQYF. CDR3 coding DNA: TGTGCCAGCAGCTCGGGACTAGCGGGGGGTCTCAGGTATACGCAGTATTTT.

The V call is TRBV2, the J call TRBJ1-1, with 8 bases that match TRBD1. The V gene end was trimmed by 5 bases and the J gene end by 1 base; junction bases not matched to a gene: 3. This CDR3 comprises 14 residues. The germline gives CDR1 SNHLY, CDR2 FYNNEI. CDR3 region: CASSSGQGNTEAFF. The CDR3 DNA follows: TGTGCCAGCAGTTCCGGACAGGGGAACACTGAAGCTTTCTTT.